These 9 T cell receptor beta chains share one sample of origin, sequenced in a study of T-cell memory formation after mild COVID-19. Using its own MiXCR run on the 5' RACE reads, TCRdb lists one record per CDR3 protein. The sample shows roughly 580,000 distinct CDR3 sequences, under 20% of them seen only once. Source material: PBMCs or a T cell subset sorted from them (not recorded which). These receptors were obtained from an adult woman who had mild COVID-19 (a few samples of this study predate the infection). Cell type and time point are not known.

This clonotype was detected many times. The chain couples TRBV12-3 or TRBV12-4 to TRBJ2-2, with D hard to call. V lost 6 bases to trimming and J lost 0 bases, with 8 bases between them. The length of the CDR3 is 14 residues. This CDR3 reads CASSRNANTGELFF. The CDR3 nucleotides read TGTGCCAGCAGCCGTAACGCGAACACCGGGGAGCTGTTTTTT.

The chain has TRBV7-2 and TRBJ1-5; D gene uncertain. This CDR3 has 14 amino acids. Germline V gene data show CDR1 as SGHTA and CDR2 as FQGNSA. The ends were cut back, 2 bases at V and 3 bases at J, with 8 bases in the middle. In nucleotides, the CDR3 is TGTGCCAGCAGCTTATCCGGGTTCAATCAGCCCCAGCATTTT. Amino acid sequence: CASSLSGFNQPQHF.

This clonotype has only a few counts. The chain recombines TRBV9 with TRBJ1-2; TRBD1 agrees at 8 bases. The CDR3 is made up of 14 amino acids. CDR1 SGDLS and CDR2 YYNGEE come from the germline V gene. J gave up 6 bases and V 0 bases, and 4 bases lay outside the gene matches. CDR3 coding DNA: TGTGCCAGCAGCGTAGATCCAGGGGGCGATGGCTACACCTTC. Translation gives CASSVDPGGDGYTF.

Ten or more counts support this clonotype. This chain links TRBV7-6 with TRBJ2-5, with D maybe TRBD2 (6 bases). This CDR3 spans 14 amino acids. Germline CDR1 reads SGHVS; CDR2 reads FNYEAQ. Trimming took off 5 bases at V and 2 bases at J, with 12 bases between the two ends. CDR3 region: CASSPHGGQETQYF. The CDR3 DNA sequence: TGTGCCAGCAGCCCCCATGGAGGGCAAGAGACCCAGTACTTC.

The genes are TRBV4-2 and TRBJ2-3, with no clear D. CDR3 size: 14 residues. Looked up from germline, CDR1 is LGHNA and CDR2 is YNFKEQ. V was clipped by 4 bases and J by 0 bases, with 8 bases between them. This CDR3 is CASSRRPSTDTQYF. The CDR3, as DNA: TGTGCCAGCAGCCGACGACCTAGCACAGATACGCAGTATTTT.

The chain has TRBV4-1 and TRBJ1-6; no firm D call. CDR1 is MGHRA and CDR2 is YSYEKL in the germline V gene. This CDR3 contains 14 residues. V gave up 0 bases and J gave up 14 bases, with 14 bases separating them. DNA of the CDR3: TGCGCCAGCAGCCAAGATCCGGTTGGACTAACCCTCCACTTT. Its translation is CASSQDPVGLTLHF.

The V call is TRBV15, the J call TRBJ1-1; 10 bases agree with TRBD1. V lost 8 bases, J lost 1 base, and 13 bases stayed unmatched. Germline-derived CDR1 and CDR2 are LNHNV and YYDKDF (reference sequence). The CDR3 is 17 residues long. This chain's CDR3 is CATLLGRGQGSNTEAFF. The CDR3 DNA reads TGTGCCACCTTACTGGGGAGGGGACAGGGGTCGAACACTGAAGCTTTCTTT.

V gene TRBV10-3 combines with J gene TRBJ2-5; maybe TRBD1 (6 bases). Germline values: CDR1 ENHRY, CDR2 SYGVKD. The ends were cut back, 6 bases at V and 2 bases at J, with 7 bases in the middle. CDR3 size: 12 residues. The CDR3 is CAIRGTQETQYF. The CDR3 DNA reads as TGTGCCATCAGAGGGACACAAGAGACCCAGTACTTC.

There are a few counts of this clonotype. The rearrangement joins TRBV7-3 to TRBJ2-3; D gene uncertain. Trimming removed 0 bases at V and 4 bases at J, with 5 bases between. The CDR3 covers 13 residues. Germline V gene sequence: CDR1 SGHTA, CDR2 FQGTGA. CDR3 sequence: CASSLTSPDTQYF. The CDR3 DNA reads as TGTGCCAGCAGCTTAACATCCCCAGATACGCAGTATTTT.